The sample holds one count of the clone carrying this T cell receptor (beta chain). The length of the CDR3 is 12 residues. The germline CDR1 and CDR2 sequences are DFQATT and SNEGSKA (reference sequence). Together with a sample-barcoded 5' primer, a J-beta primer mix was included in a second PCR lasting about 7 to 11 cycles. TCRdb processed the 5' RACE reads anew with MiXCR; each CDR3 protein has one entry. This repertoire shows approximately 830,000 distinct CDR3 sequences, approximately 65% found once; its top ten account for roughly 26%. The sample originates from a study of blood T cells in healthy people across ages.

The sample consisted of blood. The genes are TRBV20-1 and TRBJ2-7; possibly TRBD1 for D (6 bases). The TCR originated in a man between 25 and 39 years old in good health. The CDR3 sequence is CKAGNRAYEQYF. As DNA, the CDR3 is TGCAAGGCCGGGAACAGGGCCTACGAGCAGTACTTC.